This TCR beta chain was sequenced during a study of post-analysis software for immune sequencing data. CDR1 and CDR2 (germline): SNHLY, FYNNEI. This CDR3 has 15 residues. V lost 3 bases, J lost 3 bases, and 5 bases stayed unmatched. In the case of this clonotype: What it recognizes is unknown.

Study observations and caveats: In patients, about 5 TRBV segments were more frequent than in controls, with TRBV5-6, TRBV5-1 and TRBV20-1 among them.

cDNA libraries of TCR beta carried unique molecular identifiers. TCRdb used MiXCR to reprocess the PCR reads, holding one entry per CDR3 protein. The sample shows about 810,000 distinct CDR3 sequences, approximately 53% of them seen only once. The rearrangement uses TRBV2 and TRBJ2-1; 7 bases line up with TRBD1. The sample comprised blood. This receptor was taken from a girl aged 10-17 years with multiple sclerosis. In DNA form, the CDR3 reads TGTGCCAGCAGTGAGGGGGACAGCAGCTACAATGAGCAGTTCTTC. Protein sequence: CASSEGDSSYNEQFF.